The subject of this entry is one T cell receptor beta chain. This sample is drawn from a study of blood T cell repertoires in COVID-19. Study information: Collection of acute and convalescent COVID-19 samples took place in the United States, Italy and Spain.

This CDR3 is 16 amino acids long. Germline V lookup: CDR1 MGHRA, CDR2 YSYEKL. The V and J ends lost 4 bases and 7 bases, in that order; junction bases with no gene match: 13. The method was immunoSEQ multiplex PCR; TCRdb's version includes in-frame clones alone and lacks a portion of them. This sample has about 220,000 clones, with 80% found just once. The sequencing sample was made of peripheral blood. The receptor was derived from a human donor in a cohort sampled during active COVID-19. The chain couples TRBV4-1 to TRBJ1-5, with 7 bases aligning to TRBD1. The CDR3 sequence: CASSPIPTQGWQPQHF. The DNA of the CDR3 is TGCGCCAGCAGCCCCATCCCTACACAGGGGTGGCAGCCCCAGCATTTT.